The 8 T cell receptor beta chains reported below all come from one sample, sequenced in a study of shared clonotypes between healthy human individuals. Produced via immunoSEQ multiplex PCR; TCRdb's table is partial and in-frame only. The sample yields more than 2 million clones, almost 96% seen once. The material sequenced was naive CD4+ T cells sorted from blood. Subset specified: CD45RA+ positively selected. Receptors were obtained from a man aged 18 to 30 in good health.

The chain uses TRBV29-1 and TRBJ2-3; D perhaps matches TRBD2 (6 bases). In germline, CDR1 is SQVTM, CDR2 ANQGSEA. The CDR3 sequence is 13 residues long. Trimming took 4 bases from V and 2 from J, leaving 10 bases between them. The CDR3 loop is CSVAGLVTDTQYF. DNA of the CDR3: TGCAGCGTTGCGGGACTGGTCACAGATACGCAGTATTTT.

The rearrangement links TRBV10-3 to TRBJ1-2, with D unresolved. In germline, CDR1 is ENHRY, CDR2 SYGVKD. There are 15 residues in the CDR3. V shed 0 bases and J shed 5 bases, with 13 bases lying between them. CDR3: CAISESRGQAYGYTF. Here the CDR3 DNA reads TGTGCCATCAGTGAGTCCCGAGGGCAGGCGTATGGCTACACCTTC.

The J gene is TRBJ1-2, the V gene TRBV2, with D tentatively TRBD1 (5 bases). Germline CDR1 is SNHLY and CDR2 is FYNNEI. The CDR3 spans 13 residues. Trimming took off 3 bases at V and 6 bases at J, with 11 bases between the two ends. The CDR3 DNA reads TGTGCCAGCAGTGACCGGGACTACCATGGCTACACCTTC. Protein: CASSDRDYHGYTF.

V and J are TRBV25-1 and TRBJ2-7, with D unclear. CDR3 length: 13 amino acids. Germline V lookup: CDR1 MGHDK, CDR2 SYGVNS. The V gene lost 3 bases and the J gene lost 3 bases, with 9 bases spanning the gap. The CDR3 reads CASSDPENYEQYF. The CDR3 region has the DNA TGTGCCAGCAGTGACCCTGAAAACTACGAGCAGTACTTC.

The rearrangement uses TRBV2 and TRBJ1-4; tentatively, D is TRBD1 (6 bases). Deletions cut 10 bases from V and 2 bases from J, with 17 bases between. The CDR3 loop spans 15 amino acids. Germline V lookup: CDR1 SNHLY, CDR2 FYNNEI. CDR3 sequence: CATIEGGLTNEKLFF. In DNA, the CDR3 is TGTGCCACCATCGAGGGGGGTCTGACTAATGAAAAACTGTTTTTT.

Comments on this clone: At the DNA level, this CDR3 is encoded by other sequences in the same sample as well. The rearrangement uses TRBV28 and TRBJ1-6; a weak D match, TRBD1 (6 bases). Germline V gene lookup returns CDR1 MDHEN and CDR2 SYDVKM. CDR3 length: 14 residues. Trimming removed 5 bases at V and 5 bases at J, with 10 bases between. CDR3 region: CASSPTGNNSPLHF. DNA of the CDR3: TGTGCCAGCAGTCCTACAGGGAATAATTCACCCCTCCACTTT.

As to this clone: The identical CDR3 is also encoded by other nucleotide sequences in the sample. The CDR3 bases are TGTGCCAGCAGTTACGGACTAGCGGGAGGCGCAGATACGCAGTATTTT. Translating it yields CASSYGLAGGADTQYF. This rearrangement joins TRBV6-5 to TRBJ2-3, with 14 nucleotides matching TRBD2. CDR1 and CDR2 from the germline V gene are MNHEY and SVGAGI. The CDR3 consists of 16 residues. V lost 2 bases, J lost 4 bases, and 2 bases stayed unmatched.

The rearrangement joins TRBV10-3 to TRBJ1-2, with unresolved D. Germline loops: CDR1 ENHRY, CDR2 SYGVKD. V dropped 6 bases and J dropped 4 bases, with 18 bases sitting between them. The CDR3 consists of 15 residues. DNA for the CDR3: TGTGCCATCAGCGACAACGGACGGACCACCTATGGCTACACCTTC. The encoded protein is CAISDNGRTTYGYTF.